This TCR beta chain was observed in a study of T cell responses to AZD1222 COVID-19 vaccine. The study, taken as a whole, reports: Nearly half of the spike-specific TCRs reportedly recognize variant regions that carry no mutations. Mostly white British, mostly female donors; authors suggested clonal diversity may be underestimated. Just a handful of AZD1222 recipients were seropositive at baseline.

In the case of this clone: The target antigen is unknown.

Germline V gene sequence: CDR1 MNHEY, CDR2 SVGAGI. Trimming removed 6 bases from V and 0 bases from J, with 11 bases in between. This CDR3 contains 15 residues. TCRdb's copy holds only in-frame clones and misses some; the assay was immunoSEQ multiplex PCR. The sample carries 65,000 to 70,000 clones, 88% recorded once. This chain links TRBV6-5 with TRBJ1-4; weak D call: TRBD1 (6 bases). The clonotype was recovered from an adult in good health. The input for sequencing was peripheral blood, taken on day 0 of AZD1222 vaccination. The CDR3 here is CASRPSGATNEKLFF. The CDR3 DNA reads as TGTGCCAGCAGACCGTCAGGGGCAACTAATGAAAAACTGTTTTTT.